The next 13 T cell receptor beta chains were all read from a single sample in a study of OX40 agonist ivuxolimab in advanced cancers. Sequenced by immunoSEQ multiplex PCR; TCRdb stores in-frame clones only, minus some. The table lists about 60,000 clones, roughly 87% of them singletons. The source material was CD4+ or CD8+ T cells sorted from blood, sampled in a trial of the OX40 agonist ivuxolimab. Receptor source: an adult with an advanced solid tumor such as melanoma, head and neck, liver or kidney cancer.

The chain joins TRBV28 to TRBJ2-5, with TRBD1 matching over 7 bases. Trimming took 1 base from V and 5 from J; bases not matched to a gene: 13. Germline V gene lookup returns CDR1 MDHEN and CDR2 SYDVKM. The CDR3 runs 17 residues. The CDR3 region is CASSLSPSTGFTETQYF. The CDR3 region has the DNA TGTGCCAGCAGTTTATCCCCCTCGACAGGGTTTACGGAGACCCAGTACTTC.

The rearrangement joins TRBV29-1 to TRBJ1-1; 7 bases line up with TRBD1. The ends lost 4 bases at V and 7 bases at J; junction bases unmatched: 9. The CDR3 contains 13 residues. CDR1 and CDR2 (germline): SQVTM, ANQGSEA. Here the CDR3 DNA reads TGCAGCGTTGTATCCGACGACAGGGATGAAGCTTTCTTT. Encoded protein: CSVVSDDRDEAFF.

The chain links TRBV6-1 to TRBJ1-5; D is possibly TRBD1 (6 bases). The CDR3 loop spans 15 amino acids. Germline values: CDR1 MNHNS, CDR2 SASEGT. V was clipped by 5 bases and J by 5 bases, with 16 bases between them. CDR3 nucleotide sequence: TGTGCCAGCAGTACCAGCGGGGGGGCTTATCAGCCCCAGCATTTT. Protein sequence: CASSTSGGAYQPQHF.

The chain uses TRBV14 and TRBJ1-2; D ambiguous. Germline values: CDR1 SGHDN, CDR2 FVKESK. The CDR3 length is 12 residues. Between the trimmed V and J ends, which lost 2 bases and 4 bases, there was a span of 5 bases. CDR3 in DNA: TGTGCCAGCAGCCAATATGCCTATGGCTACACCTTC. This translates into CASSQYAYGYTF.

The rearrangement links TRBV7-9 to TRBJ2-7; 7 nucleotides line up with TRBD2. The J segment lost 6 bases and the V segment lost 5 bases, leaving 7 bases of the junction unmatched. This CDR3 has 13 residues. From germline, CDR1 is SEHNR and CDR2 FQNEAQ (reference sequence). CDR3 protein: CASSDRTGGEQYF. The CDR3 DNA sequence: TGTGCCAGCAGCGACCGGACGGGGGGCGAGCAGTACTTC.

This clone was seen only a few times. The chain couples TRBV5-6 to TRBJ2-1; 8 bases match TRBD2. Trimming took 4 bases from V and 2 from J; bases not matched to a gene: 8. Germline CDR1 is SGHDT and CDR2 is YYEEEE. CDR3 length equals 16 residues. The CDR3 reads CASSPFAGRAYNEQFF. The CDR3 coding sequence is TGTGCCAGCAGCCCTTTTGCCGGGAGGGCCTACAATGAGCAGTTCTTC.

This clone has just one count. CDR3 protein: CASSSRGLAGRADTQYF. The CDR3, as DNA: TGTGCCAGCAGTTCCCGTGGACTAGCGGGAAGGGCAGATACGCAGTATTTT. This chain connects TRBV27 to TRBJ2-3; 12 bases agree with TRBD2. CDR3 length: 17 amino acids. V gave up 4 bases and J gave up 4 bases; unmatched junction bases: 9. Germline CDR1 is MNHEY and CDR2 is SMNVEV (reference sequence).

This sequence joins TRBV28 and TRBJ2-3; 12 bases line up with TRBD2. Trimming cost V 4 bases and J 6 bases; bases outside gene matches: 8. CDR3 length: 16 amino acids. The germline CDR1 and CDR2 sequences are MDHEN and SYDVKM. CDR3 protein: CASSSPTSGRGDTQYF. The CDR3 coding sequence is TGTGCCAGCAGTTCCCCGACTAGCGGGAGAGGCGATACGCAGTATTTT. Drawing the rest from reference TRBV28 and TRBJ2-3, the complete variable domain is DVKVTQSSRYLVKRTGEKVFLECVQDMDHENMFWYRQDPGLGLRLIYFSYDVKMKEKGDIPEGYSVSREKKERFSLILESASTNQTSMYLCASSSPTSGRGDTQYFGPGTRLTVL.

This clone has a handful of counts. CDR3 coding DNA: TGTGCCACCAGCAGAGATTACCAGGGAAGGCAGTTCTTC. It is translated as CATSRDYQGRQFF. The chain has TRBV15 and TRBJ2-1; D perhaps matches TRBD1 (5 bases). The CDR3 has 13 amino acids. V lost 0 bases and J 12 bases, leaving 12 bases between the germline ends. The germline CDR1 and CDR2 sequences are LNHNV and YYDKDF (reference sequence).

The J gene is TRBJ2-7, the V gene TRBV6-6; TRBD1 is a possible D gene (6 bases). Per the germline V gene, CDR1 is MNHNY and CDR2 is SVGAGI (reference sequence). Trimming stripped 0 bases from V and 3 bases from J, with 12 bases between. This CDR3 region has 15 residues. DNA of the CDR3: TGTGCCAGCAGTTACTCAACAGGGACCGTCTACGAGCAGTACTTC. It specifies CASSYSTGTVYEQYF.

The V gene is TRBV9, the J gene TRBJ1-6; 8 nucleotides line up with TRBD1. Germline values: CDR1 SGDLS, CDR2 YYNGEE. There are 15 residues in the CDR3. Trimming at V came to 0 bases and at J to 6 bases, leaving 2 bases not matched to a gene. The CDR3 sequence is CASSVEGQVNSPLHF. In DNA form, the CDR3 reads TGTGCCAGCAGCGTAGAGGGACAGGTTAATTCACCCCTCCACTTT. The whole variable domain, remainder taken from reference TRBV9 and TRBJ1-6, is DSGVTQTPKHLITATGQRVTLRCSPRSGDLSVYWYQQSLDQGLQFLIQYYNGEERAKGNILERFSAQQFPDLHSELNLSSLELGDSALYFCASSVEGQVNSPLHFGNGTRLTVT.

The rearrangement links TRBV5-1 to TRBJ1-6; D unclear. Germline V gene lookup returns CDR1 SGHRS and CDR2 YFSETQ. V was clipped by 1 base and J by 2 bases, with 7 bases between them. The CDR3 extends over 15 amino acids. CDR3 bases: TGCGCCAGCAGCTTGATAGGTGCCTATAATTCACCCCTCCACTTT. Translation: CASSLIGAYNSPLHF.

V and J are TRBV6-5 and TRBJ2-7; D not certain. Per germline, CDR1 MNHEY and CDR2 SVGAGI. This CDR3 has 11 residues. V lost 4 bases and J lost 9, with 10 bases in between. CDR3 sequence: CASSSTTRQYF. The CDR3 bases are TGTGCCAGCAGTTCCACGACTCGGCAGTACTTC.